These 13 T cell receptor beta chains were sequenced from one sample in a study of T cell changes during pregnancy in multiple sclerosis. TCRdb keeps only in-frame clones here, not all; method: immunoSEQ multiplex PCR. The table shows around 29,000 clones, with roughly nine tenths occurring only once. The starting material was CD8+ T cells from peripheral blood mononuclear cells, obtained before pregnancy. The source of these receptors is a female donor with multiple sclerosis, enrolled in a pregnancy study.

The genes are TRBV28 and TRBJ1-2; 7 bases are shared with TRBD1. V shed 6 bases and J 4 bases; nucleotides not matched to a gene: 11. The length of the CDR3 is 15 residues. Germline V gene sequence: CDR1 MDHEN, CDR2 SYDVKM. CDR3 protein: CASSLTPTGSYGYTF. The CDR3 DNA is TGTGCCAGCAGCCTAACCCCGACAGGGAGCTATGGCTACACCTTC.

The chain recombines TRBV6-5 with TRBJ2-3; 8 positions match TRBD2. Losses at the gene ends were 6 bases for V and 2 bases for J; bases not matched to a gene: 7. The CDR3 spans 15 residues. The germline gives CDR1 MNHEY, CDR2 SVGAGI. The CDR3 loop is CASSLLAGYTDTQYF. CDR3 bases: TGTGCCAGCAGCCTTTTAGCGGGGTACACAGATACGCAGTATTTT.

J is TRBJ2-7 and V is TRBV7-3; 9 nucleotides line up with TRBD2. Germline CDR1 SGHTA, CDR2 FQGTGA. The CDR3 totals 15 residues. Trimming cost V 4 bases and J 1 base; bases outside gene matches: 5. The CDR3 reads CASSSQAGGSYEQYF. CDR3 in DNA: TGTGCCAGCAGCTCCCAAGCGGGGGGTTCCTACGAGCAGTACTTC.

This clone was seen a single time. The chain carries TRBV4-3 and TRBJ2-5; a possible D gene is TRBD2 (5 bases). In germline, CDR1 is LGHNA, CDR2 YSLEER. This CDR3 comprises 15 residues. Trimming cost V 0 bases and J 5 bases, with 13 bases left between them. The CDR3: CASSQDPGSGETQYF. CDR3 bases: TGCGCCAGCAGCCAAGATCCGGGATCGGGGGAGACCCAGTACTTC.

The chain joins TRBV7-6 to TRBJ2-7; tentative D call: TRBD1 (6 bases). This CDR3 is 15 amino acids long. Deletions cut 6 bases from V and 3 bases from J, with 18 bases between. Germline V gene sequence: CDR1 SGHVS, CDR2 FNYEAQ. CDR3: CASSSTQDRYYEQYF. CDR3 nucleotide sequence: TGTGCCAGCAGTTCTACCCAGGACAGATACTACGAGCAGTACTTC.

CDR3 in amino acids: CASSVGGGPEEKLFF. The CDR3 DNA reads TGTGCCAGCAGCGTAGGGGGAGGGCCGGAAGAAAAACTGTTTTTT. V usage is TRBV9 and J usage is TRBJ1-4; D unclear. This CDR3 is built from 15 residues. V was shortened by 0 bases and J by 8 bases, with 14 bases between the two germline ends. Germline CDR1 and CDR2: SGDLS and YYNGEE. The full variable domain, rest sourced from reference TRBV9 and TRBJ1-4, is DSGVTQTPKHLITATGQRVTLRCSPRSGDLSVYWYQQSLDQGLQFLIQYYNGEERAKGNILERFSAQQFPDLHSELNLSSLELGDSALYFCASSVGGGPEEKLFFGSGTQLSVL.

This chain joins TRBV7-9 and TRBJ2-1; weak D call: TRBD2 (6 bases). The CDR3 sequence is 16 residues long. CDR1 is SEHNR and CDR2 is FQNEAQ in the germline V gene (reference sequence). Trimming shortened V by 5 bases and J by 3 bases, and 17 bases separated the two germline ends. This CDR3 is CASSPEAGPYYNEQFF. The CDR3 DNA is TGTGCCAGCAGCCCAGAGGCGGGGCCGTACTACAATGAGCAGTTCTTC.

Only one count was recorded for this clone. The CDR3 DNA follows: TGTGCCAGCAGGGAGGGCCTTTACACTGAAGCTTTCTTT. This encodes CASREGLYTEAFF. The chain is built from TRBV6-1 and TRBJ1-1; D gene unclear. The CDR3 consists of 13 residues. Germline CDR1 is MNHNS and CDR2 is SASEGT. V was pared by 6 bases and J by 3 bases, with 11 bases between.

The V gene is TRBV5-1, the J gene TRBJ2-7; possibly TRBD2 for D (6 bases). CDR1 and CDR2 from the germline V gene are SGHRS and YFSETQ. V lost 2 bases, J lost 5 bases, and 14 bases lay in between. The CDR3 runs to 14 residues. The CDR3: CASSLGGKENEQYF. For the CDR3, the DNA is TGCGCCAGCAGCTTAGGAGGGAAGGAAAACGAGCAGTACTTC.

Here the CDR3 DNA reads TGTGCCAGCAGCATCGACAGGGGTCGCTCCTACAATGAGCAGTTCTTC. Amino acids: CASSIDRGRSYNEQFF. The chain has TRBV7-9 and TRBJ2-1; 8 bases line up with TRBD1. This CDR3 is built from 16 residues. V was pared by 5 bases and J by 0 bases, with 6 bases of the junction left unmatched. Germline V gene lookup returns CDR1 SEHNR and CDR2 FQNEAQ (reference sequence).

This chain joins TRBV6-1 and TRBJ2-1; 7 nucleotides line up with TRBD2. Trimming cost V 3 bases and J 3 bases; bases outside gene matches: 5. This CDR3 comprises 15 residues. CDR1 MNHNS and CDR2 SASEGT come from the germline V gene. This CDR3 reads CASSDRREDYNEQFF. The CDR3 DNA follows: TGTGCCAGCAGTGATCGCCGGGAGGACTACAATGAGCAGTTCTTC.

The CDR3 loop reads CASSIRSGTEQFF. The CDR3 nucleotides read TGTGCCAGTAGTATAAGGTCGGGTACTGAGCAGTTCTTC. The chain uses TRBV19 and TRBJ2-1; D not resolved. This CDR3 is built from 13 residues. CDR1 and CDR2 from the germline V gene are LNHDA and SQIVND (reference sequence). V was pared by 2 bases and J by 9 bases, with 11 bases between.

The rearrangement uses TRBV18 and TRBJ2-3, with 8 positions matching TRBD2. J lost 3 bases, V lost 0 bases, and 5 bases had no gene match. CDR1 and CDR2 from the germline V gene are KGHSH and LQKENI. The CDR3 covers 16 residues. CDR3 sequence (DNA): TGTGCCAGCTCACCACCGACTAGCGTAAGGACAGATACGCAGTATTTT. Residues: CASSPPTSVRTDTQYF.